This TCR beta chain was recovered during a study of T cell clonality in common variable immunodeficiency (dated by TCRdb to between 2014 and 2016). For sequencing input, CVID and control samples contributed equivalent amounts of genomic DNA. For every sample, a 60 bp segment covering the rearranged TCRbeta CDR3 region was amplified and then sequenced. The immunoSEQ assay, a bias-corrected multiplex PCR combined with high-throughput sequencing, was used to amplify TCRbeta. Per the source publication's procedure: Every unique nucleotide sequence counted as a clone and was annotated with V, D and J genes, copy number and frequency. Sequences were labeled productive if in frame, and non-productive if out of frame or containing stop codons. As previously described, clonality was computed from Shannon's entropy. The predicted amino acid sequences of productive clones were used to derive the mean CDR3 Kyte-Doolittle hydropathy. Scaled V gene usage was hierarchically clustered using Manhattan distance and complete linkage with the R hclust function. To assess clone sharing by CDR3 amino acid sequence, 12 repertoires per group were resampled over 100 rounds. Repertoires were searched for more than 55 published EBV-specific and 200 to 300 published CMV-specific TCRbeta sequences. Two CVID samples yielding fewer than 10,000 sequences were excluded from analysis, leaving approximately 46 CVID repertoires. What TCRdb holds here is the immuneACCESS table cut down to in-frame rearrangements. Part of the clones is not present; checked against another copy, under half of the missing clones reflect an unresolved V gene, and the others are unexplained. Clonal size and the V and J genes are those of that table, whereas D and trimming came from the DNA. The table records roughly 60,000 clones for this sample, and not one of them appears only once. The top ten clones comprise about 1.5% of the sample.

Most CVID patients and most healthy controls were of Caucasian heritage. Heparinized peripheral whole blood samples of roughly 5 to 8 ml were obtained from each donor. Genomic DNA from adults with common variable immune deficiency (CVID) and from healthy adult controls was used for sequencing of TCRbeta CDR3 repertoires. There were about 22 healthy adult volunteers in the control group (around twelve female and some ten male), ranging in age from roughly 23 to 75 years, with a mean age of about 32. To isolate peripheral blood mononuclear cells, diluted blood was subjected to density centrifugation over Hypaque 1077 or Ficoll-Paque. Unsorted mononuclear cells served as the source of genomic DNA, which was extracted either by Qiagen column purification or by a centrifugation-based method. In its sample, this clone was seen many times. Its antigen is not yet known. The read ends 3 residues early relative to the CDR3; the germline J gene fills the gap.

Here is what the overall study found, with its caveats: CVID subjects shared fewer TCRbeta clones with each other than healthy controls did (p < 0.0001). Reportedly, TCRbeta sequences from CVID had fewer deletions and N-nucleotide insertions, and highly modified clones with 13 or more V deletions were absent from CVID. Even though DNA input was equal, the average per sample came to 65,000 to 85,000 unique sequences for controls compared with approximately 30,000 for CVID samples. TCRbeta clonality was higher in CVID subjects than in healthy controls (t-test p = 0.018), and the increase was most characteristic of about a third of subjects. Differences among patients in the CVID cohort limited the correlations between repertoire features and clinical complications. The authors noted that sequencing repertoires of T cell subpopulations would be needed to clarify what caused the increased clonality in CVID.

V sheds 3 bases and J sheds 7 bases, leaving 17 bases between their ends. Its CDR3 holds 15 amino acids, cysteine through phenylalanine. The DNA covers only part of the CDR3, 36 bases in frame from base 1. CDR1 is given as WNHNN and CDR2 as SYGVQD, both from the germline V gene (reference sequence). The sequence was collected from a person between 18 and 75 years old in good health. This sequence uses TRBV10-1 and TRBJ2-3; the D segment cannot be called with confidence. The sequencing sample was made of peripheral blood mononuclear cells. The CDR3 protein is CASSDETQVSNTQYF. CDR3 DNA (partial): TGCGCCAGCAGTGATGAGACCCAGGTTTCGAATACG.